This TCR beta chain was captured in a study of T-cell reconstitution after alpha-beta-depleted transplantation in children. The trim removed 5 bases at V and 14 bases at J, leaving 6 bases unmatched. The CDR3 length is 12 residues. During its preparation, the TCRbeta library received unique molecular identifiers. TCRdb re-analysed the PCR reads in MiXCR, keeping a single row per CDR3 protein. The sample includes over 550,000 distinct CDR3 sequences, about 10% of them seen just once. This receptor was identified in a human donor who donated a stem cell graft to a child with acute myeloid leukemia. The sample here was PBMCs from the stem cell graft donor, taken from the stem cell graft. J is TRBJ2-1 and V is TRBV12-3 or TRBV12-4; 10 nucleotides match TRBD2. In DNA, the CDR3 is TGTGCCAGCAGTCTTCGGGGGACTAGCGAGTTCTTC. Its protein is CASSLRGTSEFF.